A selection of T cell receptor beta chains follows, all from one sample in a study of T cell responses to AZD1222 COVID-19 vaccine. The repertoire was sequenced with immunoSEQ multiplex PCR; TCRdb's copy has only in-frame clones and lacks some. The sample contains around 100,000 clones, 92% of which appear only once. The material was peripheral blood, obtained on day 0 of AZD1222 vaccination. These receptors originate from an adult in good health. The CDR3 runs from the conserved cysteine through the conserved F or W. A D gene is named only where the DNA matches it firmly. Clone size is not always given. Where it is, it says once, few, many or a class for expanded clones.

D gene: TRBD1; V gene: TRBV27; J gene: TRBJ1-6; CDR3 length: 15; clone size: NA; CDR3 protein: CASRSGTGVLSPLHF; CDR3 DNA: TGTGCCAGCAGATCCGGGACAGGGGTATTATCACCCCTCCACTTT
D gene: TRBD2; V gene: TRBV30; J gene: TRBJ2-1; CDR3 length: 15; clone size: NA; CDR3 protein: CAWSGNSGVLNEQFF; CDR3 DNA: TGTGCCTGGAGTGGGAATAGCGGGGTCCTAAATGAGCAGTTCTTC
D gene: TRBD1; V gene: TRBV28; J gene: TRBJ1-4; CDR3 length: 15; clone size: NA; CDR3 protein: CASSLQGAANEKLFF; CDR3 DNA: TGTGCCAGCAGCCTGCAGGGGGCAGCCAATGAAAAACTGTTTTTT
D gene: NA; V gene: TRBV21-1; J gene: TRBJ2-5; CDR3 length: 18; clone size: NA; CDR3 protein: CASIKGALAGGRQETQYF; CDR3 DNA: TGTGCCAGCATTAAAGGGGCACTAGCGGGGGGCAGACAAGAGACCCAGTACTTC
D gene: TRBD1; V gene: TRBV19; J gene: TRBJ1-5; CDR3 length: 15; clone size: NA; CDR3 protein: CASSLVRGLNQPQHF; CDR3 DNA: TGTGCCAGTAGTTTAGTCAGGGGGTTGAATCAGCCCCAGCATTTT
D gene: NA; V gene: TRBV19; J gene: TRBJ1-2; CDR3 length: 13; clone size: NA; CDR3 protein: CASSITGYRGYTF; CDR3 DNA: TGTGCCAGTAGCATTACAGGGTACCGCGGCTACACCTTC
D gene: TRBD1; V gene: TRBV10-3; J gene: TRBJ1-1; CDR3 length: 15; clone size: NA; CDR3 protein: CATKSRDRGDTEAFF; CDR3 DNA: TGTGCCACCAAAAGCCGGGACAGGGGTGACACTGAAGCTTTCTTT
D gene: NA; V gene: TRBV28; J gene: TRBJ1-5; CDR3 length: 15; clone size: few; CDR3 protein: CASSGGLGRGQPQHF; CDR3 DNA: TGTGCCAGCAGTGGAGGACTCGGGCGGGGTCAGCCCCAGCATTTT
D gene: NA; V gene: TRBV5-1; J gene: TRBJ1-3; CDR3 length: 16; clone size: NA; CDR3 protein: CASSPKALGSGNTIYF; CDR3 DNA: TGCGCCAGCAGCCCCAAGGCCTTAGGGTCTGGAAACACCATATATTTT
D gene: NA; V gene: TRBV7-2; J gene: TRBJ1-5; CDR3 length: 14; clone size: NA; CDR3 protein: CASSQTRSNQPQHF; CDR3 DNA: TGTGCCAGCAGCCAAACAAGGTCTAATCAGCCCCAGCATTTT
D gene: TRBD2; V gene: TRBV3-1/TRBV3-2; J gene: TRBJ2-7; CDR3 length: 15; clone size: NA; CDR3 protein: CASSQVLAATYEQYF; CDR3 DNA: TGTGCCAGCAGCCAAGTCCTAGCGGCCACCTACGAGCAGTACTTC
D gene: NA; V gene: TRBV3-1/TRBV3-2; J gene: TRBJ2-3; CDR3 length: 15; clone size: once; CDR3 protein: CASSQGGAGADTQYF; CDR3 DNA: TGTGCCAGCAGCCAAGGAGGGGCAGGCGCAGATACGCAGTATTTT
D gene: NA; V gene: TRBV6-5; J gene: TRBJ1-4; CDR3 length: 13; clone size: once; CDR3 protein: CASSYGGHEKLFF; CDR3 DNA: TGTGCCAGCAGTTACGGGGGGCACGAAAAACTGTTTTTT
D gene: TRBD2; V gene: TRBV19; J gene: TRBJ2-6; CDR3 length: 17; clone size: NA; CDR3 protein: CASSMGGILSGANVLTF; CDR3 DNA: TGTGCCAGTAGTATGGGGGGGATTCTCTCTGGGGCCAACGTCCTGACTTTC
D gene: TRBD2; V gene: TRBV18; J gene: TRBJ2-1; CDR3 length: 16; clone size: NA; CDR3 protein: CASSLKGTSGRNEQFF; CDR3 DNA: TGTGCCAGCTCACTAAAAGGGACTAGCGGGAGGAATGAGCAGTTCTTC
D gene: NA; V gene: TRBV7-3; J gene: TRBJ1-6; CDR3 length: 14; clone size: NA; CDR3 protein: CASSFQAYNSPLHF; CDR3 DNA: TGTGCCAGCAGCTTTCAGGCGTATAATTCACCCCTCCACTTT
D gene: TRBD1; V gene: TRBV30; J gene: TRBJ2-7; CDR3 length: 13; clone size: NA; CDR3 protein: CAWSLGQFYEQYF; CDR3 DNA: TGTGCCTGGAGTCTGGGACAGTTCTACGAGCAGTACTTC
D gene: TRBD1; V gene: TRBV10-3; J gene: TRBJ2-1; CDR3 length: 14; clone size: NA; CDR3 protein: CAISGQGSYNEQFF; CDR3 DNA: TGTGCCATCAGTGGACAGGGGTCCTACAATGAGCAGTTCTTC
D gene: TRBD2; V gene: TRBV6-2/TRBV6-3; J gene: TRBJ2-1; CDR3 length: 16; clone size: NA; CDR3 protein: CASSYREGTAVHEQFF; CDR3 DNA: TGTGCCAGCAGTTATCGGGAGGGCACAGCTGTCCATGAGCAGTTCTTC
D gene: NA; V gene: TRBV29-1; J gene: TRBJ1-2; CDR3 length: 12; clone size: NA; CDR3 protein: CSVGSGEAGYTF; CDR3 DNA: TGCAGCGTTGGGTCCGGGGAGGCTGGCTACACCTTC
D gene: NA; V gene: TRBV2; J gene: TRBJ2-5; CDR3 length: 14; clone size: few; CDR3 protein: CASKIIGSQETQYF; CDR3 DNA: TGTGCCAGCAAAATTATCGGCTCCCAAGAGACCCAGTACTTC
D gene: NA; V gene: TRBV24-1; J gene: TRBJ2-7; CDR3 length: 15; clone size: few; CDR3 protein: CATSDPQADLRGQYF; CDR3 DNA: TGTGCCACCAGTGATCCCCAGGCAGACCTACGAGGGCAGTACTTC
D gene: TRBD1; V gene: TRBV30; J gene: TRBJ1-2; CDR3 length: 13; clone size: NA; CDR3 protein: CAWSAGTGYGYTF; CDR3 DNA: TGTGCCTGGAGTGCTGGGACAGGCTATGGCTACACCTTC
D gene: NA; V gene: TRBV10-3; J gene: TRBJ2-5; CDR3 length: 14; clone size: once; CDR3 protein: CAIKGRRVQETQYF; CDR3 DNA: TGTGCCATCAAAGGTAGGCGGGTACAAGAGACCCAGTACTTC
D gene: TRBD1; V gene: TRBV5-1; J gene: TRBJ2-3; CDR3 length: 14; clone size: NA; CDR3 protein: CASSLTGATDTQYF; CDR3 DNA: TGCGCCAGCAGCTTGACAGGGGCCACAGATACGCAGTATTTT
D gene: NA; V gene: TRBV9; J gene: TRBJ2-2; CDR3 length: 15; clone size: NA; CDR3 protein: CASSVGQAPTGELFF; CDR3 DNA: TGTGCCAGCAGCGTAGGCCAGGCACCCACCGGGGAGCTGTTTTTT
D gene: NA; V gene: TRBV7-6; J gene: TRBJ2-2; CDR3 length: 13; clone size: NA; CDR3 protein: CASSPQGTGELFF; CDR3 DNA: TGTGCCAGCAGCCCACAGGGTACCGGGGAGCTGTTTTTT